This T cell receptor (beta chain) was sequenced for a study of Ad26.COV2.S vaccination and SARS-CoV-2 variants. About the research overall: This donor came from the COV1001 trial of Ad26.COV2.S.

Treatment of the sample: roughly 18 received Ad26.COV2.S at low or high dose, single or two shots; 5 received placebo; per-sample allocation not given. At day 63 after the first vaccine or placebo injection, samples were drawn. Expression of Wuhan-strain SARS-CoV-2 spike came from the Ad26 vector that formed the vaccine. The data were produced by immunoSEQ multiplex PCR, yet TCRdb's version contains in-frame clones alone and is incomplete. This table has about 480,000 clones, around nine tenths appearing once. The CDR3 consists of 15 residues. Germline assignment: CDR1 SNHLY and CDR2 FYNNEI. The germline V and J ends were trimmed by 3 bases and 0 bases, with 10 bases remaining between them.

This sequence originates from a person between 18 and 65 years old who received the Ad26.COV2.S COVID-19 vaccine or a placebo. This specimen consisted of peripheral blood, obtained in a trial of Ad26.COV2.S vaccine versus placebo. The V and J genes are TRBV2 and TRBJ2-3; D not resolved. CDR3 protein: CASSDMAASTDTQYF. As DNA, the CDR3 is TGTGCCAGCAGTGATATGGCGGCTAGCACAGATACGCAGTATTTT.